The rows below give T cell receptor beta chains drawn from one sample of a study of human T cells and chemical hapten exposure. TCRdb re-called the RACE reads with MiXCR, one entry per CDR3 protein. The sample has about 85,000 distinct CDR3 sequences; approximately 9% are singletons. The starting material was whole blood, obtained in connection with sensitization to the hapten diphenylcyclopropenone (DPC). These receptors all stem from a man aged 40-50 years with alopecia areata. Some clones in this sample may be carry-over from other donors' samples. Both conserved end residues are part of each CDR3. A D gene is named only where the DNA matches it firmly. Clone size is stated in some rows and not others, as once, few, many or a class when expanded.

j_gene,abundance,d_gene,v_gene,CDR3aa,CDR3nt
TRBJ1-2,few,NA,TRBV28,CASSLRFSWTDYGYTF,TGTGCCAGCAGTTTAAGATTCTCCTGGACAGACTATGGCTACACCTTC
TRBJ2-1,few,TRBD1,TRBV5-1,CASSLGQGAGEQFF,TGCGCCAGCAGCTTGGGTCAGGGGGCAGGAGAGCAGTTCTTC
TRBJ1-6,many,NA,TRBV12-3/TRBV12-4,CASILQGSLSPLHF,TGTGCCAGCATCCTACAGGGATCGTTATCACCCCTCCACTTT
TRBJ1-1,NA,NA,TRBV10-2,CASSESGRRRYTEAFF,TGCGCCAGCAGTGAGTCGGGAAGGAGGCGGTACACTGAAGCTTTCTTT
TRBJ2-2,many,TRBD2,TRBV24-1,CATSAGLAAGGELFF,TGTGCCACCAGTGCCGGACTAGCTGCGGGCGGGGAGCTGTTTTTT
TRBJ1-2,many,NA,TRBV3-1,CASSQPAEGHGYTF,TGTGCCAGCAGCCAACCCGCAGAAGGCCATGGCTACACCTTC
TRBJ2-1,NA,NA,TRBV27,CASSLSFRGGDYEQFF,TGTGCCAGCAGTTTATCCTTCAGGGGCGGGGACTATGAGCAGTTCTTC
TRBJ2-6,many,TRBD1,TRBV10-2,CASMDRGTGANVLTF,TGCGCCAGCATGGACAGGGGGACTGGGGCCAACGTCCTGACTTTC
TRBJ1-1,few,NA,TRBV2,CASSGVLAGTEAFF,TGTGCCAGCAGCGGGGTCTTGGCGGGCACTGAAGCTTTCTTT
TRBJ2-1,once,NA,TRBV12-3/TRBV12-4,CASSLQLDEQFF,TGTGCCAGCAGTCTCCAGCTTGACGAGCAGTTCTTC
TRBJ2-3,many,NA,TRBV21-1,CASRKVTDTQYF,TGTGCCAGCAGAAAGGTGACAGATACGCAGTATTTT
TRBJ1-2,few,NA,TRBV19,CASRGLTGTYGYTF,TGTGCCAGTAGGGGGCTCACAGGAACCTATGGCTACACCTTC
TRBJ1-4,many,NA,TRBV28,CASSSAFGESNEKLFF,TGTGCCAGCAGTTCCGCTTTTGGGGAGAGTAATGAAAAACTGTTTTTT
TRBJ2-1,few,NA,TRBV9,CASSDRFGSSYNEQFF,TGTGCCAGCAGCGATCGATTTGGGAGCTCCTACAATGAGCAGTTCTTC
TRBJ1-6,many,NA,TRBV4-3,CASSQDPRGGGESPLHF,TGCGCCAGCAGCCAAGACCCCAGGGGTGGTGGGGAGTCACCCCTCCACTTT
TRBJ2-1,many,TRBD2,TRBV5-1,CASSPGLAGGEQFF,TGCGCCAGCAGCCCTGGACTAGCGGGAGGTGAGCAGTTCTTC
TRBJ2-3,NA,TRBD2,TRBV7-2,CASSLARSGTSTDTQYF,TGTGCCAGCAGCTTAGCGCGTAGCGGGACTAGCACAGATACGCAGTATTTT
TRBJ1-1,NA,NA,TRBV6-2/TRBV6-3,CASSYREKNTEAFF,TGTGCCAGCAGTTACAGGGAAAAGAACACTGAAGCTTTCTTT
TRBJ1-2,few,NA,TRBV2,CASSSRGGNYGYTF,TGTGCCAGCTCCTCAAGGGGGGGAAACTATGGCTACACCTTC
TRBJ1-1,few,TRBD1,TRBV5-4,CASSLVGTGGTEAFF,TGTGCCAGCAGCTTGGTGGGGACAGGGGGCACTGAAGCTTTCTTT
TRBJ1-5,many,TRBD1,TRBV6-2/TRBV6-3,CASSFTGASGNQPQHF,TGTGCCAGCAGTTTCACAGGGGCTTCGGGCAATCAGCCCCAGCATTTT
TRBJ1-4,few,TRBD1,TRBV4-1,CASSQVLQGWREKLFF,TGCGCCAGCAGCCAAGTGTTACAGGGGTGGCGTGAAAAACTGTTTTTT
TRBJ1-4,NA,NA,TRBV5-4,CASSLERAEKLFF,TGTGCCAGCAGCTTGGAACGGGCTGAAAAACTGTTTTTT
TRBJ2-6,NA,NA,TRBV19,CASSMGGLGGANVLTF,TGTGCCAGTAGTATGGGCGGGCTAGGGGGGGCCAACGTCCTGACTTTC
TRBJ2-3,NA,NA,TRBV2,CASIFRQGGNTQYF,TGTGCCAGCATTTTCCGGCAGGGTGGAAATACGCAGTATTTT
TRBJ1-6,many,NA,TRBV19,CASSIDRSNSPLHF,TGTGCCAGTAGTATAGATCGAAGTAATTCACCCCTCCACTTT
TRBJ2-2,NA,NA,TRBV29-1,CSVVVTGAGELFF,TGCAGCGTTGTCGTAACTGGGGCGGGGGAGCTGTTTTTT
TRBJ1-1,many,TRBD1,TRBV27,CASSLSRRGRTEAFF,TGTGCCAGCAGTTTATCTAGGAGGGGGCGGACTGAAGCTTTCTTT